These 8 T cell receptor beta chains originate from one sample sequenced in a study of shared clonotypes between healthy human individuals. Sequencing was performed with immunoSEQ multiplex PCR; in TCRdb, only in-frame clones are kept and a portion is missing. The profile shows about 610,000 clones, more than 95% of them singletons. Sequencing was carried out using naive CD4+ T cells sorted from blood. Subset meaning: CD45RA+ positively selected. The receptors derive from a woman in her 30s in good health.

V usage is TRBV7-9 and J usage is TRBJ1-1; D not resolved. The V end was cut by 2 bases, the J end by 0 bases, with 10 bases between. Germline loops: CDR1 SEHNR, CDR2 FQNEAQ (reference sequence). The CDR3 spans 15 residues. This chain's CDR3 is CASSLMDGMNTEAFF. The DNA for the CDR3 is TGTGCCAGCAGCTTAATGGACGGTATGAACACTGAAGCTTTCTTT.

The chain's CDR3 is CATSRVPHWTGSNQPQHF. The CDR3 region has the DNA TGTGCCACCAGCAGAGTTCCTCATTGGACGGGTTCCAATCAGCCCCAGCATTTT. The rearrangement links TRBV15 to TRBJ1-5; unclear D gene. Trimming stripped 1 base from V and 3 bases from J, with 19 bases between. The CDR3 is made up of 18 amino acids. The germline gives CDR1 LNHNV, CDR2 YYDKDF (reference sequence). Filled out from reference TRBV15 and TRBJ1-5, the complete variable domain reads DAMVIQNPRYQVTQFGKPVTLSCSQTLNHNVMYWYQQKSSQAPKLLFHYYDKDFNNEADTPDNFQSRRPNTSFCFLDIRSPGLGDTAMYLCATSRVPHWTGSNQPQHFGDGTRLSIL.

The J gene is TRBJ2-7, the V gene TRBV18; TRBD1 might be the D (6 bases). CDR3 length: 15 amino acids. V lost 2 bases, J lost 3 bases, and 14 bases lay in between. The germline gives CDR1 KGHSH, CDR2 LQKENI. The CDR3 region is CASSPSVDRNYEQYF. Written as DNA, the CDR3 is TGTGCCAGCTCACCATCAGTGGACAGAAACTACGAGCAGTACTTC.

The chain recombines TRBV7-2 with TRBJ2-5; D unclear. This CDR3 region has 13 residues. Germline-derived CDR1 and CDR2 are SGHTA and FQGNSA. V lost 2 bases, J lost 4 bases, and 8 bases lay in between. CDR3 protein: CASSLIASETQYF. In DNA, the CDR3 is TGTGCCAGCAGCTTAATCGCGTCAGAGACCCAGTACTTC. Full variable domain (missing parts from reference TRBV7-2 and TRBJ2-5): GAGVSQSPSNKVTEKGKDVELRCDPISGHTALYWYRQSLGQGLEFLIYFQGNSAPDKSGLPSDRFSAERTGGSVSTLTIQRTQQEDSAVYLCASSLIASETQYFGPGTRLLVL.

The chain recombines TRBV11-2 with TRBJ2-7, with D unclear. CDR1 and CDR2 (germline): SGHAT, FQNNGV. The length of the CDR3 is 14 residues. The V gene lost 1 base and the J gene lost 2 bases, with 9 bases spanning the gap. CDR3 coding DNA: TGTGCCAGCAGCTTAGGCCCGGGCCCCTACGAGCAGTACTTC. The encoded protein is CASSLGPGPYEQYF.

Points on this clone: Other DNA sequences of this sample code for an identical CDR3. The J gene is TRBJ1-1, the V gene TRBV28; D unclear. The CDR3 has 11 residues. The germline gives CDR1 MDHEN, CDR2 SYDVKM. Trimming stripped 3 bases from V and 5 bases from J, with 4 bases between. This chain's CDR3 is CASSLGTEAFF. The CDR3 region has the DNA TGTGCCAGCAGTTTGGGAACTGAAGCTTTCTTT.

In regard to this clone: The sample contains more than one DNA sequence encoding this CDR3. The chain's CDR3 is CASSLGQGPDTQYF. CDR3 sequence (DNA): TGCGCCAGCAGCTTGGGACAGGGCCCAGATACGCAGTATTTT. The V gene is TRBV5-1, the J gene TRBJ2-3; 7 nucleotides align to TRBD1. The CDR3 loop spans 14 amino acids. The V gene's germline CDR1 is SGHRS and CDR2 YFSETQ. V trimming: 0 bases; J trimming: 4 bases; junction bases outside the gene matches: 2. The full variable domain, in which reference TRBV5-1 and TRBJ2-3 provide the parts outside the CDR3, is KAGVTQTPRYLIKTRGQQVTLSCSPISGHRSVSWYQQTPGQGLQFLFEYFSETQRNKGNFPGRFSGRQFSNSRSEMNVSTLELGDSALYLCASSLGQGPDTQYFGPGTRLTVL.

The J gene is TRBJ2-1, the V gene TRBV7-7; 9 bases are a match to TRBD2. V shed 5 bases, J shed 4 bases, and the junction held 9 bases outside the gene matches. Germline CDR1 is SSHAT and CDR2 is FNYEAQ (reference sequence). This CDR3 comprises 16 residues. As DNA, the CDR3 is TGTGCCAGCAGCCTTAATCCCCTAGCGGGGTACAATGAGCAGTTCTTC. Protein product: CASSLNPLAGYNEQFF.